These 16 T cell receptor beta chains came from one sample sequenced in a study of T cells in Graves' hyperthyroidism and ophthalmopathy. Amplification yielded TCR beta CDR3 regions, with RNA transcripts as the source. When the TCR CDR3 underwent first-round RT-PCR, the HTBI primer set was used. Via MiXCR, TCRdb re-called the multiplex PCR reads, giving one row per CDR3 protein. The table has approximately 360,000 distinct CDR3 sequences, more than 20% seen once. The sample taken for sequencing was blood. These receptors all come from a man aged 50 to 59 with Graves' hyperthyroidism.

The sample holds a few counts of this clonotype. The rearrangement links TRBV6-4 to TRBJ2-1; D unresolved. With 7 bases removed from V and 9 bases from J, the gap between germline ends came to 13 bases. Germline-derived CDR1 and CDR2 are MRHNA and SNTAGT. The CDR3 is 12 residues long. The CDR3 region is CASTLGYSEQFF. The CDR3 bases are TGTGCCAGCACCCTAGGTTATAGTGAGCAGTTCTTC.

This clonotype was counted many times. The CDR3 loop is CASTPTGQGFNEQYF. The CDR3 coding sequence is TGTGCCAGCACCCCGACGGGACAGGGGTTCAACGAGCAGTACTTC. The chain employs TRBV28 and TRBJ2-7, with 10 bases fitting TRBD1. Germline CDR1 is MDHEN and CDR2 is SYDVKM. V lost 7 bases and J lost 5; bases outside the gene matches: 11. The CDR3 is 15 residues long. Full variable domain (outside the CDR3, taken from reference TRBV28 and TRBJ2-7): DVKVTQSSRYLVKRTGEKVFLECVQDMDHENMFWYRQDPGLGLRLIYFSYDVKMKEKGDIPEGYSVSREKKERFSLILESASTNQTSMYLCASTPTGQGFNEQYFGPGTRLTVT.

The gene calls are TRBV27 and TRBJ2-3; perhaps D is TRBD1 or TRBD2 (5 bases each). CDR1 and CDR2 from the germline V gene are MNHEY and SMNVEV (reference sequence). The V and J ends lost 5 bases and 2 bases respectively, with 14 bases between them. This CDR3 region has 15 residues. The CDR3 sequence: CASSPGTVYTDTQYF. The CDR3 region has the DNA TGTGCCAGCAGTCCCGGGACGGTTTACACAGATACGCAGTATTTT.

The CDR3 DNA is TGTGCCAGCAGTGCACTTACAGGGTTAACTAACTATGGCTACACCTTC. It is translated as CASSALTGLTNYGYTF. The rearrangement links TRBV6-1 to TRBJ1-2; TRBD1 might be the D (6 bases). Germline V gene data show CDR1 as MNHNS and CDR2 as SASEGT. V was cut by 4 bases and J by 0 bases, with 15 bases left in between. This CDR3 has 16 residues.

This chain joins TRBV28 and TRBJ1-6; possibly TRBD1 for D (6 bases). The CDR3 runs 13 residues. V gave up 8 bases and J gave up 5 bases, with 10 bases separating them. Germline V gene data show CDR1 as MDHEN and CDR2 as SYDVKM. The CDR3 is CASSGTNNSPLHF. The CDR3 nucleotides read TGTGCCAGCTCTGGGACAAATAATTCACCCCTCCACTTT.

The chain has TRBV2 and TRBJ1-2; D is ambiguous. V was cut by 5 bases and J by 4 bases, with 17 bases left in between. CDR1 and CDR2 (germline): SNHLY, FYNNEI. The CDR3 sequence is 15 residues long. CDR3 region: CASSLRGGAIYGYTF. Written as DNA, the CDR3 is TGTGCCAGCAGTCTCCGAGGAGGAGCCATCTATGGCTACACCTTC.

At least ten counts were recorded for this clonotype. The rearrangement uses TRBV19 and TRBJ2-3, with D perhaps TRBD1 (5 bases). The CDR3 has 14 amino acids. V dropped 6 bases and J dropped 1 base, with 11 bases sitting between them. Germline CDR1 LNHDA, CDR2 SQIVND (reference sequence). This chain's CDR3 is CASRVEQGTDTQYF. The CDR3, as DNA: TGTGCCAGTAGGGTGGAACAGGGCACAGATACGCAGTATTTT.

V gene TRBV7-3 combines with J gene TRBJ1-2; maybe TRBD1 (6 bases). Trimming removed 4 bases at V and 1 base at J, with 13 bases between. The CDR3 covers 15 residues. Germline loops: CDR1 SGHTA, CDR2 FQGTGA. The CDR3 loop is CASSYSRDINYGYTF. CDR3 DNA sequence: TGTGCCAGCAGCTACTCCAGGGACATTAACTATGGCTACACCTTC.

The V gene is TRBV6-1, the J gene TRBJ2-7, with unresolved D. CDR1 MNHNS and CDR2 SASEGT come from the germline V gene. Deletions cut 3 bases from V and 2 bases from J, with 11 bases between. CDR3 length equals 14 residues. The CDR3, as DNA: TGTGCCAGCAGTGATTACAGCGCAACCTACGAGCAGTACTTC. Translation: CASSDYSATYEQYF.

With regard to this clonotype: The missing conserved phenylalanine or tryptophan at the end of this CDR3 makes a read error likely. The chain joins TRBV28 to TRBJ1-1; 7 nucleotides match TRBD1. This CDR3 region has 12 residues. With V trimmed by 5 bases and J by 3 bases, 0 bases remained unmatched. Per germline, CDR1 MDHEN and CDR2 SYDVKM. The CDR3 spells CASSQGDTEAFL. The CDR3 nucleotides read TGTGCCAGCAGTCAGGGGGACACTGAAGCTTTCCTT.

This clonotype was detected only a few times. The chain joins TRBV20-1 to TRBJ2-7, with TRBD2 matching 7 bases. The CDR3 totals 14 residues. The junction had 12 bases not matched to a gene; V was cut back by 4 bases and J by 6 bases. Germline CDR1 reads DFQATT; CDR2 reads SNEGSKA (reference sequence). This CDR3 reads CSATAWGRAGEQYF. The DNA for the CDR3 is TGCAGTGCTACCGCCTGGGGGAGGGCCGGCGAGCAGTACTTC.

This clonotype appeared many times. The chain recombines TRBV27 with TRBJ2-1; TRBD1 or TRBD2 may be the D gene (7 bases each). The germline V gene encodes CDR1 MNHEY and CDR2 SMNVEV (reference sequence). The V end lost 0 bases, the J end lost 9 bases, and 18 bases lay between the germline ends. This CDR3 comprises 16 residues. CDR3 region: CASSLSARGGLSEQFF. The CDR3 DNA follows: TGTGCCAGCAGTTTATCAGCCAGGGGGGGCCTGTCTGAGCAGTTCTTC.

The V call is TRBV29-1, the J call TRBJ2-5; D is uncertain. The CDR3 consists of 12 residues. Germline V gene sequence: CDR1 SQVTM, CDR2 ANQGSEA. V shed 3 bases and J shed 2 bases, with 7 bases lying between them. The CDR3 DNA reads TGCAGCGTTGATTTCGGACAAGAGACCCAGTACTTC. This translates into CSVDFGQETQYF.

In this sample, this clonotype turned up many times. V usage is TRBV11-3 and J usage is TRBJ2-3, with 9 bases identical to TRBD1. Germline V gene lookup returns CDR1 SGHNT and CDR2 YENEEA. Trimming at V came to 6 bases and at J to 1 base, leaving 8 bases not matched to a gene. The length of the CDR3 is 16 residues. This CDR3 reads CASRGSQGAGTDTQYF. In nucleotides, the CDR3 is TGTGCCAGCAGGGGATCACAGGGGGCTGGCACAGATACGCAGTATTTT.

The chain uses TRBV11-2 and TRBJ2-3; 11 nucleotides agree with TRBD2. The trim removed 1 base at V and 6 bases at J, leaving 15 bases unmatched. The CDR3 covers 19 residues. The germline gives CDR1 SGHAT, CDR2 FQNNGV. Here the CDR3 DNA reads TGTGCCAGCAGCTTAGCGGGGGGCCTAGCGGGAGGTAGAAGGGATACGCAGTATTTT. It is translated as CASSLAGGLAGGRRDTQYF.

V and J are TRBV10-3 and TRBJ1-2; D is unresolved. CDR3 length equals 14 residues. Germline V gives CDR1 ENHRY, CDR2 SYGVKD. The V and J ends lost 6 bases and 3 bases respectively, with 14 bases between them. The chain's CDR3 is CAISRDYRDYGYTF. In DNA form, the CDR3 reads TGTGCCATCAGCCGGGATTACCGGGACTATGGCTACACCTTC.